This T cell receptor (beta chain) was recovered during a study of T cell responses to AZD1222 COVID-19 vaccine. The repertoire was sequenced with immunoSEQ multiplex PCR; TCRdb's copy has only in-frame clones and lacks some. Among about 130,000 clones listed, over 85% were seen once. This CDR3 region has 14 residues. Germline values: CDR1 SGHRS, CDR2 YFSETQ. Trimming stripped 2 bases from V and 5 bases from J, with 11 bases between. This chain links TRBV5-1 with TRBJ1-5, with D possibly being TRBD1 (6 bases). The clonotype was recovered from an adult who received the AZD1222 COVID-19 vaccine. The specimen was peripheral blood, collected 28 days after the second AZD1222 dose. CDR3 region: CASSFGTQDQPQHF. CDR3 nucleotide sequence: TGCGCCAGCAGCTTTGGGACACAGGATCAGCCCCAGCATTTT.